The sequence of this T cell receptor beta chain was determined in a study of T cell repertoires in cytomegalovirus infection. Study context: Public TCR beta signatures indicated both CMV infection and matching HLA type.

A single record per CDR3 protein comes from TCRdb applying MiXCR to the reads. Among approximately 1,000,000 distinct CDR3 sequences listed, 30% to 40% were seen once. Germline V lookup: CDR1 MNHEY, CDR2 SMNVEV (reference sequence). V trimming: 7 bases; J trimming: 11 bases; junction bases outside the gene matches: 19. This CDR3 contains 15 residues. General study points: HLA-C-restricted CMV-specific TCR beta clonotypes were dominant in the ex vivo response. Summed public TCR beta family frequency identified CMV carriers bearing the relevant HLA.

Worth noting for this clonotype: Its specificity is not known.

The sequence was obtained from a human donor in good health (CMV status not recorded). Some clones in this sample may be carry-over from other donors' samples. The sample in question was cultured CD8+ T cells from PBMCs, obtained from culture after CMV antigen stimulation. The chain combines TRBV27 with TRBJ2-5, with 7 bases matching TRBD1. CDR3 sequence reads: CASTEEGASHNEQYF. Written as DNA, the CDR3 is TGTGCCAGCACCGAAGAGGGGGCCTCGCACAATGAGCAGTACTTC.